This T cell receptor beta chain came from a study of vaccination and CD4 T cells after COVID-19. Whole-study context: Samples were taken after vaccination, a median of approximately 70 days after dose two, with a range of 14 to 241. Overlapping spike peptides from SARS-CoV-2, HCoV-NL63, HCoV-OC43 and HCoV-229E served to stimulate the cells.

This sample's treatment: roughly nine-day PBMC culture with coronavirus spike peptide pools or control peptides (ViraFEST assay). T cells were expanded with peptide pools, and expanded clonotypes were identified by TCR sequencing. Sequencing of cultured CD4+ T cell DNA used the Oncomine TCR Beta short-read assay. Investigators obtained genomic DNA by extraction from cultured CD4+ T cells. In TCRdb, the PCR reads were re-called with MiXCR into one record per CDR3 protein. The data contain thousands of distinct CDR3 sequences, roughly 22% of them seen just once; the ten biggest clones take up 45% to 60%. In its sample, this clonotype was seen once. As yet, its antigen is unknown. This CDR3 spans 16 amino acids. With 10 bases removed from V and 5 bases from J, the gap between germline ends came to 26 bases.

J is TRBJ1-2 and V is TRBV12-3 or TRBV12-4; no clear D. This receptor was identified in a human donor who had recovered from COVID-19. Sequencing used CD4+ T cells from blood, cultured in vitro, obtained after SARS-CoV-2 vaccination. CDR3 bases: TGTGCCATCACACCCCCCCTCTTCCGAGGGCATTATGGCTACACCTTC. This translates into CAITPPLFRGHYGYTF.